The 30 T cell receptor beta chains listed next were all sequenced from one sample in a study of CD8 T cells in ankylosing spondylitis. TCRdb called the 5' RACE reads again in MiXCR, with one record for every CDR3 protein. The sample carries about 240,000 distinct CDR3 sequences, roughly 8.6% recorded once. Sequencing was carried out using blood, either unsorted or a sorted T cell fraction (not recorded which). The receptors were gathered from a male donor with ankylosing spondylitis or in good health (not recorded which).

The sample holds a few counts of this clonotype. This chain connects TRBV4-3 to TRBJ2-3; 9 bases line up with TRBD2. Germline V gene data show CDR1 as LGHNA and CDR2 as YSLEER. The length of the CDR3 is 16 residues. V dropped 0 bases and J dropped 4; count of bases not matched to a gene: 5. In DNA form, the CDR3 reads TGCGCCAGCAGCCAAGATAGGGCGGGGGGGGCAGATACGCAGTATTTT. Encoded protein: CASSQDRAGGADTQYF.

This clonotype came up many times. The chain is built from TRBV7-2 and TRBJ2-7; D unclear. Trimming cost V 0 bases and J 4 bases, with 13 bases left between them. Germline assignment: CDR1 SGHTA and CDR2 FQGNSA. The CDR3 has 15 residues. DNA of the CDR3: TGTGCCAGCAGCTTAGCAGGGCCCGTGGGGTACGAGCAGTACTTC. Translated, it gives CASSLAGPVGYEQYF.

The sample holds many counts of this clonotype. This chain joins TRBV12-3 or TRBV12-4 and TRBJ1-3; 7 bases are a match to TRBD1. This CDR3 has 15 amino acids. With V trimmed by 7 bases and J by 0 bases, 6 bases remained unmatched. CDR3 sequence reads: CASTLQGHSGNTIYF. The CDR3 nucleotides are TGTGCCAGCACCCTACAGGGGCACTCTGGAAACACCATATATTTT.

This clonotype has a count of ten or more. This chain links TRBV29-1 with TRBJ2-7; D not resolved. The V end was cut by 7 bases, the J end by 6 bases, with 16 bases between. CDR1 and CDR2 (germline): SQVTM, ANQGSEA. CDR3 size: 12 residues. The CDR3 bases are TGCAGCGCCCAGTACGGCAGACGCGAGCAGTACTTC. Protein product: CSAQYGRREQYF.

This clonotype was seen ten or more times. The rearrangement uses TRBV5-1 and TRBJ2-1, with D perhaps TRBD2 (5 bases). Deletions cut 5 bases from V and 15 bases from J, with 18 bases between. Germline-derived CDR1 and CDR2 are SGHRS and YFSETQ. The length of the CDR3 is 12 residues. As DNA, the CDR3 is TGCGCCAGCAGGGAGGATAGCTCCTTTGTGTTCTTC. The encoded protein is CASREDSSFVFF.

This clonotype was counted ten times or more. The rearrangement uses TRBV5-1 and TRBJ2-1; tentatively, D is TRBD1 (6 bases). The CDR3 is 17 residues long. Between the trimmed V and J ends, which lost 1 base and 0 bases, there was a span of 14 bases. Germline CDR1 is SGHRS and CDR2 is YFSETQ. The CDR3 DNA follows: TGCGCCAGCAGCTTGAGTACAGGGCCGAGCTCCTACAATGAGCAGTTCTTC. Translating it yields CASSLSTGPSSYNEQFF.

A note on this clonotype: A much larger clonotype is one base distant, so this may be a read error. CDR3 residues: CASSPRYNEHFF. The CDR3 coding sequence is TGTGCCAGCAGTCCCCGTTACAATGAGCACTTCTTC. The rearrangement joins TRBV6-6 to TRBJ2-1; unclear D gene. This CDR3 spans 12 amino acids. The germline gives CDR1 MNHNY, CDR2 SVGAGI (reference sequence).

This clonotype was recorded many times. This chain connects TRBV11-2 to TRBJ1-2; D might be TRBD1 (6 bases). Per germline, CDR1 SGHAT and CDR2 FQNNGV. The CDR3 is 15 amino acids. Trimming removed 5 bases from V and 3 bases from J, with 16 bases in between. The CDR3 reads CASSPTRGGDYGYTF. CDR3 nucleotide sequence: TGTGCCAGCAGCCCCACGCGGGGGGGCGACTATGGCTACACCTTC. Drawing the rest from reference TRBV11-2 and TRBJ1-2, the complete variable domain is EAGVAQSPRYKIIEKRQSVAFWCNPISGHATLYWYQQILGQGPKLLIQFQNNGVVDDSQLPKDRFSAERLKGVDSTLKIQPAKLEDSAVYLCASSPTRGGDYGYTFGSGTRLTVV.

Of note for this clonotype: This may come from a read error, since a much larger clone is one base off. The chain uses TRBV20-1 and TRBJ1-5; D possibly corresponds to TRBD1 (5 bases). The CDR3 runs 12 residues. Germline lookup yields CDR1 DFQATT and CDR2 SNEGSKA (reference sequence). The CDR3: CSALGANQPHHF. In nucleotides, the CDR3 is TGCAGTGCCTTAGGGGCGAATCAGCCCCACCATTTT.

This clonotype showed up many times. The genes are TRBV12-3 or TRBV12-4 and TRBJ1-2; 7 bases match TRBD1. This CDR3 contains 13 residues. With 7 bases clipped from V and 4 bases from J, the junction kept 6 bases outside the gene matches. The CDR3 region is CASTPTGFYGYTF. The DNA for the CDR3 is TGTGCCAGCACCCCGACAGGGTTCTATGGCTACACCTTC.

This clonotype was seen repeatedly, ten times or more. This CDR3 reads CASRVGQGGFQPQHF. Written as DNA, the CDR3 is TGTGCCAGCAGAGTCGGACAGGGGGGTTTTCAGCCCCAGCATTTT. V is TRBV6-1 and J is TRBJ1-5; 10 bases agree with TRBD1. Trimming at V came to 6 bases and at J to 6 bases, leaving 8 bases not matched to a gene. The CDR3 covers 15 residues. Looked up from germline, CDR1 is MNHNS and CDR2 is SASEGT.

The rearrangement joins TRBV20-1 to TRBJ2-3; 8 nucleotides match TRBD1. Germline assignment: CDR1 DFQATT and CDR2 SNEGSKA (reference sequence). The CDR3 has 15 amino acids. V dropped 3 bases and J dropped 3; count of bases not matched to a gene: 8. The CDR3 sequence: CSARRDRFQTDTQYF. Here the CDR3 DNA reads TGCAGTGCTAGGAGGGACAGGTTCCAGACAGATACGCAGTATTTT.

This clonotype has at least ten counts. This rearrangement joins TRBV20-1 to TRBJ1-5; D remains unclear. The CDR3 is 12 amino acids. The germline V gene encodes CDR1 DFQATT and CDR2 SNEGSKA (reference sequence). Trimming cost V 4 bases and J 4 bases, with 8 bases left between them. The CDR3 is CSAKAGNQPQHF. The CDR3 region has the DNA TGCAGTGCTAAGGCAGGAAATCAGCCCCAGCATTTT.

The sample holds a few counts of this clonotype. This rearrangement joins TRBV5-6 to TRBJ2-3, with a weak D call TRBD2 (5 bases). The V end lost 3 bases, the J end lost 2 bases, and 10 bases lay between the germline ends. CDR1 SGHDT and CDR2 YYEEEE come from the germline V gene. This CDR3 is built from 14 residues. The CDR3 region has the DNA TGTGCCAGCAGCTCGCCGGGGAACACAGATACGCAGTATTTT. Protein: CASSSPGNTDTQYF.

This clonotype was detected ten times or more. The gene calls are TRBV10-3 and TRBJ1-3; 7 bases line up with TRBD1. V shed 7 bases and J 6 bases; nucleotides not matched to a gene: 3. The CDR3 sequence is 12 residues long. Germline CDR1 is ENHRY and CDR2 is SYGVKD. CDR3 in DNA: TGTGCCATCAACAGGGGTGAAAACACCATATATTTT. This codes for CAINRGENTIYF.

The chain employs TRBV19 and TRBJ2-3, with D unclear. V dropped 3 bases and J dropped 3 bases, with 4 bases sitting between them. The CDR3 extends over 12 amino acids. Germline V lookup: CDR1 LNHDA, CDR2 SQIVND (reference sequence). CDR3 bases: TGTGCCAGTAGTATTGAAACAGATACGCAGTATTTT. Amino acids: CASSIETDTQYF.

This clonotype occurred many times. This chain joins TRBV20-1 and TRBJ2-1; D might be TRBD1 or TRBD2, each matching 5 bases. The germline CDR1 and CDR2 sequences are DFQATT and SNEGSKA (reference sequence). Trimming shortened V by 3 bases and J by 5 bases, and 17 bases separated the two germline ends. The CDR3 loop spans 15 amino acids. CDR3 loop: CSASPLVVGDNEQFF. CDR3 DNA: TGCAGTGCTAGCCCACTAGTAGTAGGGGACAATGAGCAGTTCTTC.

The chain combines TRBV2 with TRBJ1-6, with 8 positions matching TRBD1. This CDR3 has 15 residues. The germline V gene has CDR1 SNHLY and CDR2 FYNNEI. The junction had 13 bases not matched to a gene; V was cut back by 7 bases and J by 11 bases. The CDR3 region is CASTLQGVIGPPLHF. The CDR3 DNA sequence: TGTGCCAGCACCCTACAGGGGGTGATCGGACCACCCCTCCACTTT.

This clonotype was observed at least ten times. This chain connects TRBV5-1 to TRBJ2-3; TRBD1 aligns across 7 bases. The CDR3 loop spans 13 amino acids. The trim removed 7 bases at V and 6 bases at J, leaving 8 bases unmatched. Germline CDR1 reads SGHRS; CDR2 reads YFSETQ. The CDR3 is CASSQTGTDTQYF. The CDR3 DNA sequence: TGCGCCAGCTCCCAGACAGGGACGGATACGCAGTATTTT.

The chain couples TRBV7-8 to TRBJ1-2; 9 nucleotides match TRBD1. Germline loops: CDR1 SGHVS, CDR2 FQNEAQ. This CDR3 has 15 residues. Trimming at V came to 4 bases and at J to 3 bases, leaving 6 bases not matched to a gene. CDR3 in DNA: TGTGCCAGCAGCTCGGGGACAGGGAGTTACTATGGCTACACCTTC. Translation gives CASSSGTGSYYGYTF.

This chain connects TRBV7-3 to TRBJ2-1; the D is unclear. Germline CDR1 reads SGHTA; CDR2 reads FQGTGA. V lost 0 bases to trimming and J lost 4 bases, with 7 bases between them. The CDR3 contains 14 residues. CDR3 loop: CASSLTGLYNEQFF. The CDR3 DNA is TGTGCCAGCAGCTTAACAGGGTTATACAATGAGCAGTTCTTC.

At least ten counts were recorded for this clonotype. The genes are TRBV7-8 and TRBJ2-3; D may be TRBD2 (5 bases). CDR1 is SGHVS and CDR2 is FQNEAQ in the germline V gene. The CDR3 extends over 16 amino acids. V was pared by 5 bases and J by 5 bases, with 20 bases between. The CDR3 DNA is TGTGCCAGCAGCCCTAGCTACGACGGAGAAGAAGATACGCAGTATTTT. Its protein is CASSPSYDGEEDTQYF.

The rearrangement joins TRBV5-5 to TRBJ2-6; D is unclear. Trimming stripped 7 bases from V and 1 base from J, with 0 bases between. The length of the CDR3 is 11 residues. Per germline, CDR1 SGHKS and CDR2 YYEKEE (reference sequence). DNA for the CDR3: TGTGCCAGCTCTGGGGCCAACGTCCTGACTTTC. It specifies CASSGANVLTF.

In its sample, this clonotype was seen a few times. CDR3 loop: CASSLGVRQGYETQYF. In DNA, the CDR3 is TGTGCCAGCAGCTTAGGGGTGAGGCAGGGATACGAGACCCAGTACTTC. The genes are TRBV7-6 and TRBJ2-5; possible D gene TRBD1, 5 bases. The CDR3 length is 16 residues. Trimming pared 1 base from V and 5 bases from J, leaving 17 bases between. Germline V gene sequence: CDR1 SGHVS, CDR2 FNYEAQ.

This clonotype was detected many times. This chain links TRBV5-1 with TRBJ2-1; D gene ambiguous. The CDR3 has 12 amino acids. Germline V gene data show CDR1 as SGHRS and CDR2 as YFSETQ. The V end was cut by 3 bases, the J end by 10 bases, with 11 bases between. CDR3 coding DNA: TGCGCCAGCAGCTATGCGGACCTGGAGCAGTTCTTC. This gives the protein CASSYADLEQFF.

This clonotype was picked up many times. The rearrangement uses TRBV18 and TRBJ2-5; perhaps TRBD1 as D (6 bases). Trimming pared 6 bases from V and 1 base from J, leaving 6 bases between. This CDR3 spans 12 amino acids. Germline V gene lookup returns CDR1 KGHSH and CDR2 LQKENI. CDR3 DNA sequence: TGTGCCAGCTCGGACAGCCAAGAGACCCAGTACTTC. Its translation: CASSDSQETQYF.

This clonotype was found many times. The CDR3 loop is CATSDGKKRGAGELFF. The CDR3 region has the DNA TGTGCCACCAGCGACGGGAAAAAGAGGGGAGCCGGGGAGCTGTTTTTT. V gene TRBV15 combines with J gene TRBJ2-2; TRBD1 or TRBD2 may be the D gene (5 bases each). This CDR3 spans 16 amino acids. Trimming pared 5 bases from V and 6 bases from J, leaving 19 bases between. Germline CDR1 and CDR2: LNHNV and YYDKDF (reference sequence). The full variable domain, in which reference TRBV15 and TRBJ2-2 provide the parts outside the CDR3, is DAMVIQNPRYQVTQFGKPVTLSCSQTLNHNVMYWYQQKSSQAPKLLFHYYDKDFNNEADTPDNFQSRRPNTSFCFLDIRSPGLGDTAMYLCATSDGKKRGAGELFFGEGSRLTVL.

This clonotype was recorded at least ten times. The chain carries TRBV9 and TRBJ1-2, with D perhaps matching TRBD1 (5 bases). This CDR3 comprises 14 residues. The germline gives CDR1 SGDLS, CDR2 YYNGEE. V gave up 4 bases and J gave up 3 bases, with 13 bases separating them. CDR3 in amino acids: CASSPREGHYGYTF. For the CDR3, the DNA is TGTGCCAGCAGCCCGAGGGAGGGACACTATGGCTACACCTTC.

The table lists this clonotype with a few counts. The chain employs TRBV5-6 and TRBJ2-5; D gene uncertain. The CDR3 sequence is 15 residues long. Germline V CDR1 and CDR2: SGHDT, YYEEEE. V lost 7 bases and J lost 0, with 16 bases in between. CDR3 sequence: CASGPGPGDQETQYF. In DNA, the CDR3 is TGTGCCAGCGGCCCCGGGCCAGGTGACCAAGAGACCCAGTACTTC.

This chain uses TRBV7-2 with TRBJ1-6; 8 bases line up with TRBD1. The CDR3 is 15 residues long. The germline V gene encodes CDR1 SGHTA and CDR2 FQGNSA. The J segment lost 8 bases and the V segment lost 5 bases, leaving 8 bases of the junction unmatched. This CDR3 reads CASSPTGVTHSPLHF. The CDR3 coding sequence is TGTGCCAGCAGCCCGACAGGGGTTACCCATTCACCCCTCCACTTT. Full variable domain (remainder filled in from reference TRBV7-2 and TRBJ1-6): GAGVSQSPSNKVTEKGKDVELRCDPISGHTALYWYRQSLGQGLEFLIYFQGNSAPDKSGLPSDRFSAERTGGSVSTLTIQRTQQEDSAVYLCASSPTGVTHSPLHFGNGTRLTVT.